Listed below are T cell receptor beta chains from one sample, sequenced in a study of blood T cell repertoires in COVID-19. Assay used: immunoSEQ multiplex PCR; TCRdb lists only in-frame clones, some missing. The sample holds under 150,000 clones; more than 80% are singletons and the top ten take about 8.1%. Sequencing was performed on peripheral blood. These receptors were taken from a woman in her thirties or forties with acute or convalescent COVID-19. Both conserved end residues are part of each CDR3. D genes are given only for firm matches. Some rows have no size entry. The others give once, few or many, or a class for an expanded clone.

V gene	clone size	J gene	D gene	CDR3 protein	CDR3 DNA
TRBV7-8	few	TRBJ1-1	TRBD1	CASSFDNRGTEAFF	TGTGCCAGCAGCTTTGATAACAGGGGAACTGAAGCTTTCTTT
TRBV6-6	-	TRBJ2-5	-	CASKSEIQETQYF	TGTGCCAGCAAGAGCGAGATACAAGAGACCCAGTACTTC
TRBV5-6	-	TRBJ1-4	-	CASSLGRTVTEKLFF	TGTGCCAGCAGCTTGGGGCGGACAGTCACCGAAAAACTGTTTTTT
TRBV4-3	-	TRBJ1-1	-	CASSLQSYTEAFF	TGCGCCAGCAGCCTCCAATCATACACTGAAGCTTTCTTT
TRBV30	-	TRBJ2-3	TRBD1	CAWSPGQGFTDTQYF	TGTGCCTGGAGTCCGGGACAGGGGTTCACAGATACGCAGTATTTT
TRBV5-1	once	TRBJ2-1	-	CASSQQIPGNEQFF	TGCGCCAGCAGCCAACAAATACCAGGGAATGAGCAGTTCTTC
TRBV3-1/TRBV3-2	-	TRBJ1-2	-	CASSQVGRGGYTF	TGTGCCAGCAGCCAAGTAGGCCGGGGGGGCTACACCTTC
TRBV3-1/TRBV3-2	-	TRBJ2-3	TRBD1	CASSRRDRGTDTQYF	TGTGCCAGCAGCCGCCGAGACAGGGGCACAGATACGCAGTATTTT
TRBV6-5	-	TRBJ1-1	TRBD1	CASSYSRQGAYTEAFF	TGTGCCAGCAGTTACTCGAGACAGGGGGCGTACACTGAAGCTTTCTTT
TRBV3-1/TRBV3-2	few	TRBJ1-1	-	CASRAEGWKTEAFF	TGTGCCAGCAGGGCGGAGGGGTGGAAGACTGAAGCTTTCTTT
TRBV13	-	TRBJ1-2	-	CASSTRTGNYGYTF	TGTGCCAGCAGCACCCGGACGGGGAACTATGGCTACACCTTC
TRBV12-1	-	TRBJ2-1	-	CASSFWEKGLASYNEQFF	TGTGCCAGCAGCTTTTGGGAAAAGGGACTAGCCTCCTACAATGAGCAGTTCTTC
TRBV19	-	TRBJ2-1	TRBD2	CASSIERGAQEFF	TGTGCCAGTAGTATCGAGCGGGGGGCCCAGGAGTTCTTC
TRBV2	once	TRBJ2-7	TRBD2	CASSSTSGVYEQYF	TGTGCCAGCAGTTCCACTAGCGGGGTCTACGAGCAGTACTTC
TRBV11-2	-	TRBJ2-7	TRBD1	CASSHSGTGDEQYF	TGTGCCAGCAGCCATTCCGGGACAGGGGACGAGCAGTACTTC
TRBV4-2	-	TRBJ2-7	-	CASSPGEGSSYEQYF	TGTGCCAGCAGCCCAGGGGAGGGGAGCTCCTACGAGCAGTACTTC
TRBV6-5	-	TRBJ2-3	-	CASSTQSTDTQYF	TGTGCCAGCAGTACGCAGAGCACAGATACGCAGTATTTT
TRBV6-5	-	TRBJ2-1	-	CASSYGQPSSYNEQFF	TGTGCCAGCAGTTACGGACAGCCGAGCTCCTACAATGAGCAGTTCTTC
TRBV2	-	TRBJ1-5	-	CASSPSFIADQPQHF	TGTGCCAGCAGCCCCTCCTTTATAGCCGATCAGCCCCAGCATTTT
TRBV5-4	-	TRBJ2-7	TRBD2	CASSWRGDEQYF	TGTGCCAGCAGCTGGCGGGGGGACGAGCAGTACTTC
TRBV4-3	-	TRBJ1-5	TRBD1	CASSQGTGNQPQHF	TGCGCCAGCAGCCAAGGGACAGGTAATCAGCCCCAGCATTTT
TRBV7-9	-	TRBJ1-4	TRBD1	CASSSGQGKEKLFF	TGTGCCAGCAGCTCGGGACAGGGGAAGGAAAAACTGTTTTTT
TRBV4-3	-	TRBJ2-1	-	CASSQARVSYNEQFF	TGCGCCAGCAGCCAAGCGAGGGTCTCCTACAATGAGCAGTTCTTC
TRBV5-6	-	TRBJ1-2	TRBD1	CASKGQGLYGYTF	TGTGCCAGCAAAGGACAGGGATTATATGGCTACACCTTC
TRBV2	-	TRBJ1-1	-	CASSEGFGGTEAFF	TGTGCCAGCAGTGAAGGGTTCGGTGGCACTGAAGCTTTCTTT
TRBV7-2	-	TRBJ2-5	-	CASSTGGARGTQYF	TGTGCCAGCAGCACTGGTGGGGCCAGGGGGACCCAGTACTTC
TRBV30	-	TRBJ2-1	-	CAWGGSSYNEQFF	TGTGCCTGGGGGGGGAGCTCCTACAATGAGCAGTTCTTC
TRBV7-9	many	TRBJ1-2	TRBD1	CASSLAHGQGGGYTF	TGTGCCAGCAGCTTAGCCCACGGACAGGGTGGTGGCTACACCTTC
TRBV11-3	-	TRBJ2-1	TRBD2	CASSLDGGDNEQFF	TGTGCCAGCAGCTTAGACGGGGGGGACAATGAGCAGTTCTTC
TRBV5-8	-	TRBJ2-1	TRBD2	CASSARRTSGDEQFF	TGTGCCAGTTCAGCTCGTAGAACTAGCGGGGATGAGCAGTTCTTC
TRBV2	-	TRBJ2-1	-	CASSDRGYNEQFF	TGTGCCAGCAGTGACAGGGGTTACAATGAGCAGTTCTTC
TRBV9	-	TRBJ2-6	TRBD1	CASSFTWTGGGSGANVLTF	TGTGCCAGCAGCTTTACTTGGACAGGGGGAGGCTCTGGGGCCAACGTCCTGACTTTC
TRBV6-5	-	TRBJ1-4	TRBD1	CASSFGTGRAEKLFF	TGTGCCAGCAGTTTCGGGACAGGGAGGGCCGAAAAACTGTTTTTT
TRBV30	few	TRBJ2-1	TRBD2	CAWSRTLAGGKNEQFF	TGTGCCTGGAGTCGTACGTTAGCGGGGGGGAAAAATGAGCAGTTCTTC
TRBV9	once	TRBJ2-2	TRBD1	CASRLGQANTGELFF	TGTGCCAGCAGACTGGGACAGGCCAACACCGGGGAGCTGTTTTTT
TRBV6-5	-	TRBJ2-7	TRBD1	CASYGTGSNEQYF	TGTGCCAGCTATGGGACAGGCTCTAACGAGCAGTACTTC
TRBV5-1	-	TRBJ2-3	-	CASSLARGRGDTQYF	TGCGCCAGCAGCTTGGCCCGCGGGCGGGGAGATACGCAGTATTTT
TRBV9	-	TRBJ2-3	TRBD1	CASSVRTGVGDTQYF	TGTGCCAGCAGCGTTAGGACAGGGGTCGGAGATACGCAGTATTTT
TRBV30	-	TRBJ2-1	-	CAWKREYNEQFF	TGTGCCTGGAAACGAGAGTACAATGAGCAGTTCTTC
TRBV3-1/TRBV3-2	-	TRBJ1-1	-	CASSQHWAGGRTEAFF	TGTGCCAGCAGCCAACACTGGGCGGGCGGGAGAACTGAAGCTTTCTTT
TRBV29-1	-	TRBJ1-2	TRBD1	CSVGGGEPNYGYTF	TGCAGCGTTGGAGGGGGCGAACCCAATTATGGCTACACCTTC
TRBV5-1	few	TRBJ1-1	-	CASARGRNTEAFF	TGCGCCAGCGCCCGGGGGAGGAACACTGAAGCTTTCTTT
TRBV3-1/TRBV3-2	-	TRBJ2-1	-	CASSWRGEANAEQFF	TGTGCCAGCAGCTGGAGAGGCGAGGCGAATGCTGAGCAGTTCTTC
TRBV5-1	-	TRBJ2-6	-	CASSLSWGGGANVLTF	TGCGCCAGCAGCTTATCATGGGGCGGTGGGGCCAACGTCCTGACTTTC
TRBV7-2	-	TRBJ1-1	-	CASSIEGGRSTEAFF	TGTGCCAGCAGCATTGAGGGCGGGAGGAGCACTGAAGCTTTCTTT
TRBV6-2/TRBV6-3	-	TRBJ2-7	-	CASSLGRYEQYF	TGTGCCAGCAGTTTAGGGAGGTACGAGCAGTACTTC